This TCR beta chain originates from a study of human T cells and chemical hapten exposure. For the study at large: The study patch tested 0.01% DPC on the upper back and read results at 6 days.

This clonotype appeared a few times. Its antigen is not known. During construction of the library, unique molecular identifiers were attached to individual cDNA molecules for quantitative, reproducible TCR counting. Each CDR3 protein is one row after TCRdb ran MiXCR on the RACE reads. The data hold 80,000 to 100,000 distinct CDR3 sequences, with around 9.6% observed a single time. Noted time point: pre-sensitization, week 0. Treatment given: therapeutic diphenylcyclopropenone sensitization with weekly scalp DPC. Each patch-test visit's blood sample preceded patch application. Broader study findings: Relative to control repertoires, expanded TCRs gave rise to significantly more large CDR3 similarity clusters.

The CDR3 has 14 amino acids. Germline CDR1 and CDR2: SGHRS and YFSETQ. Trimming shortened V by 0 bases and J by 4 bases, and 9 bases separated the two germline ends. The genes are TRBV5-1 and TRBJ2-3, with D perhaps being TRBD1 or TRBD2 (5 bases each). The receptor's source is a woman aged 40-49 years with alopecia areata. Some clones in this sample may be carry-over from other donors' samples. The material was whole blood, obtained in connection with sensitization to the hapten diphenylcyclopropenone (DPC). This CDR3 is CASSLVWGSDTQYF. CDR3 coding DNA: TGCGCCAGCAGCTTGGTGTGGGGGTCAGATACGCAGTATTTT.